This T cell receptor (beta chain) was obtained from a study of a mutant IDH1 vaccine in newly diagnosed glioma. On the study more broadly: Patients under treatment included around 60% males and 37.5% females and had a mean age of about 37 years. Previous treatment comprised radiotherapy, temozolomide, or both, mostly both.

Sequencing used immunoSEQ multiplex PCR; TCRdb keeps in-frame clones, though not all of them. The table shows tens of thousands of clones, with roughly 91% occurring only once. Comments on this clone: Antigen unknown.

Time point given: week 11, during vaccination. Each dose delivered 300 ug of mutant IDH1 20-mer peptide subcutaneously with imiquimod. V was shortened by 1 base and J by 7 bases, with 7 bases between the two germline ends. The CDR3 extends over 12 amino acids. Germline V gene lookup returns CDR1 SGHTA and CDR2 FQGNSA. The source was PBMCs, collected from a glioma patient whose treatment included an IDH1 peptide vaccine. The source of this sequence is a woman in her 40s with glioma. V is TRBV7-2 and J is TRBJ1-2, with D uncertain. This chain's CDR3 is CASSLDPPGYTF. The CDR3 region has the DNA TGTGCCAGCAGCTTAGACCCCCCTGGCTACACCTTC.